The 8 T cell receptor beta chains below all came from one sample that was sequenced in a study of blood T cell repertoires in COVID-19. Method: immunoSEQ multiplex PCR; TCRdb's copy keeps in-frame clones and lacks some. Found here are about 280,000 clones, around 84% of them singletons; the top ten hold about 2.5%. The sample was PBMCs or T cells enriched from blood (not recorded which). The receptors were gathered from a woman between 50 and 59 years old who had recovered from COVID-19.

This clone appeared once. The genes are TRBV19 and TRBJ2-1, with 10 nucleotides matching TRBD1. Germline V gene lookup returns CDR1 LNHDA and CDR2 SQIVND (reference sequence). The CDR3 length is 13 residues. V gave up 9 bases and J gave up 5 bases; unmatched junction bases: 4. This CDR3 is CASRDRGDNEQFF. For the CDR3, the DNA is TGTGCCAGCCGGGACAGGGGCGACAATGAGCAGTTCTTC.

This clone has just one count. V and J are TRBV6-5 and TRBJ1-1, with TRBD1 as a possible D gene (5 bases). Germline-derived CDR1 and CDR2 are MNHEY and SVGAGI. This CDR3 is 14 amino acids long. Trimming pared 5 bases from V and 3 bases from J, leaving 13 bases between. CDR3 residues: CASSPVRGDTEAFF. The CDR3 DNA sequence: TGTGCCAGCAGTCCGGTGCGGGGGGACACTGAAGCTTTCTTT.

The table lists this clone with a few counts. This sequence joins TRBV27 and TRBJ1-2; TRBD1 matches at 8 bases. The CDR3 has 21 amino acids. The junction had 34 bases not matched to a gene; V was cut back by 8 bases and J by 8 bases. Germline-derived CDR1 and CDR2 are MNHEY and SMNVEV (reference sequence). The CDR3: CASHARGTGFFSVRTRQGYTF. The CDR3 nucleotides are TGTGCCAGCCACGCCCGAGGGACAGGTTTTTTTAGCGTTAGAACCCGGCAGGGCTACACCTTC.

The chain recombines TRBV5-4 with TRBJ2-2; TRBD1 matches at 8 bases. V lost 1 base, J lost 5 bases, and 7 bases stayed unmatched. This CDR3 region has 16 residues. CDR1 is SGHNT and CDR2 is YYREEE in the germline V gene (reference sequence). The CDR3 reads CASSLKTGERTGELFF. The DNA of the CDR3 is TGTGCCAGCAGCTTGAAGACAGGGGAGCGGACCGGGGAGCTGTTTTTT.

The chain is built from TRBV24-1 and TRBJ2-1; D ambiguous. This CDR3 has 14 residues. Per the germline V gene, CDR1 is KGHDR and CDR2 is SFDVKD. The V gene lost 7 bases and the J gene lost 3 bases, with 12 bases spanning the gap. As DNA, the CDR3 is TGTGCCACCAGAGGTGACCAGGACTACAATGAGCAGTTCTTC. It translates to CATRGDQDYNEQFF.

CDR3 protein: CASSDQPTGVSDTQYF. The CDR3 bases are TGTGCCAGCAGTGACCAACCCACAGGGGTTTCAGATACGCAGTATTTT. The chain carries TRBV6-4 and TRBJ2-3; TRBD1 agrees at 7 bases. The CDR3 sequence is 16 residues long. Germline V gives CDR1 MRHNA, CDR2 SNTAGT. V trimming: 2 bases; J trimming: 4 bases; junction bases outside the gene matches: 9.

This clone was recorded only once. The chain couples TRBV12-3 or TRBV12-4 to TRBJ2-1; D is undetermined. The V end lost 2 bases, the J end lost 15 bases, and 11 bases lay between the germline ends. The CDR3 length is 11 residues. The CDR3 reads CASSLSRDLFF. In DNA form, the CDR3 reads TGTGCCAGCAGTTTATCACGAGATTTGTTCTTC.

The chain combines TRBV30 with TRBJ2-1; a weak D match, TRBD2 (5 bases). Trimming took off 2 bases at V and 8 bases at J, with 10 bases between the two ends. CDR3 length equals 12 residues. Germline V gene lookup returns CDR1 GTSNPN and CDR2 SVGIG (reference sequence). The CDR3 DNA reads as TGTGCCTGGAGTCCAACTAGTGATGAGCAGTTCTTC. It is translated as CAWSPTSDEQFF.